Reported below is one TCR beta chain. What it binds is unknown. This sample is drawn from a study of lymphopenia after photon versus proton radiotherapy. The study's findings and limits: Post-nadir diversity loss with photons came from oligoclonal expansion, particularly CD8+ Temra cells. Survival link was tested only in deceased patients; proton benefit remains a possibility.

CDR3 length: 14 amino acids. Germline assignment: CDR1 SGHVT and CDR2 SQSDAQ. V lost 2 bases, J lost 2 bases, and 10 bases lay in between. Method: immunoSEQ multiplex PCR; TCRdb's copy keeps in-frame clones and lacks some. The table lists 26,000 or so clones, 81% of them singletons. The specimen comprised peripheral blood, sampled from a patient treated with photon-based radiotherapy. The chain combines TRBV7-4 with TRBJ2-7; a possible D gene is TRBD1 (5 bases). The clonotype originates from a man aged 45-60 years with gastric cancer. This CDR3 is CASSLSKGPYEQYV. The CDR3 DNA is TGTGCCAGCAGCTTATCGAAGGGGCCCTACGAGCAGTACGTC.